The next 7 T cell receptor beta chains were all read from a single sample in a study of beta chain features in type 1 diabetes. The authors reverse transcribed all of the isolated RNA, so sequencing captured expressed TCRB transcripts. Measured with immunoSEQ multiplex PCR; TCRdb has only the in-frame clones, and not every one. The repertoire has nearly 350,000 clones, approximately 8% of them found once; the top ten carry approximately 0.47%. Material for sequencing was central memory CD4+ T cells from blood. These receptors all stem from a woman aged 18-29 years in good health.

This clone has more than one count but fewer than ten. CDR3: CASSQEPGSYNEQFF. The CDR3, as DNA: TGCGCCAGCAGCCAAGAACCGGGCTCCTACAATGAGCAGTTCTTC. The rearrangement uses TRBV4-3 and TRBJ2-1, with D unclear. Germline lookup yields CDR1 LGHNA and CDR2 YSLEER. CDR3 length: 15 residues. Trimming shortened V by 0 bases and J by 0 bases, and 6 bases separated the two germline ends.

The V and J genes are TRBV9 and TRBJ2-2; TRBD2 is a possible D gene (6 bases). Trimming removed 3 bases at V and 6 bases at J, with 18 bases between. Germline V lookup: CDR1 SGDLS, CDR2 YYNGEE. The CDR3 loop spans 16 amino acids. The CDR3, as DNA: TGTGCCAGCAGCGCTGCCGGGACGGCGGGGTCCGGGGAGCTGTTTTTT. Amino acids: CASSAAGTAGSGELFF. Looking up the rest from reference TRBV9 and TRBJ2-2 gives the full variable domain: DSGVTQTPKHLITATGQRVTLRCSPRSGDLSVYWYQQSLDQGLQFLIQYYNGEERAKGNILERFSAQQFPDLHSELNLSSLELGDSALYFCASSAAGTAGSGELFFGEGSRLTVL.

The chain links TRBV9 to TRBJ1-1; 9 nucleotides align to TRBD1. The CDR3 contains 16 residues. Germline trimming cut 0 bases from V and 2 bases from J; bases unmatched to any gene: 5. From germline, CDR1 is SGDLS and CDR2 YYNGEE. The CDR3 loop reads CASSVEGGQGNTEAFF. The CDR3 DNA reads TGTGCCAGCAGCGTAGAAGGGGGACAGGGTAACACTGAAGCTTTCTTT.

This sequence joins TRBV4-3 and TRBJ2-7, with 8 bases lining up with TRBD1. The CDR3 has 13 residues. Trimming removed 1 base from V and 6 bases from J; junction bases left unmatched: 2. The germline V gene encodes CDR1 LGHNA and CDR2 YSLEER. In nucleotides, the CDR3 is TGCGCCAGCAGCCAAGTCAGGGGGCTCGAGCAGTACTTC. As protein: CASSQVRGLEQYF.

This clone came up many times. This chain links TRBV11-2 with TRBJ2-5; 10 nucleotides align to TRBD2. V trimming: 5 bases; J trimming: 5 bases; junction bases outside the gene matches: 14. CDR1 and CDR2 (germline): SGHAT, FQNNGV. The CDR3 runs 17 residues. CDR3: CASSASSGSVIGETQYF. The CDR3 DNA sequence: TGTGCCAGCAGCGCCTCTAGCGGGAGTGTTATAGGGGAGACCCAGTACTTC.

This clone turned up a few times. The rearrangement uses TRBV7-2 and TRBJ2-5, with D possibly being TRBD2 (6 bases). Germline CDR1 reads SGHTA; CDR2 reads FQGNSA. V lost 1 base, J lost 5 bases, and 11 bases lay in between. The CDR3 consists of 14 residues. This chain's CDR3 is CASSLDGRRETQYF. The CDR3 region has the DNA TGTGCCAGCAGCTTAGACGGGAGAAGGGAGACCCAGTACTTC.

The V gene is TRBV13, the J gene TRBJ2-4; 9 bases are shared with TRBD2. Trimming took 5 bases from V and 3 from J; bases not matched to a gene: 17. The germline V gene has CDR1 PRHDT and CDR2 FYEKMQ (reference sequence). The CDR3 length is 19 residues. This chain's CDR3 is CASSPTMREGLLGKNIQYF. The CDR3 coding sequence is TGTGCCAGCAGCCCGACTATGCGGGAGGGCTTGCTTGGCAAAAACATTCAGTACTTC.